This TCR beta chain is drawn from a study of cytomegalovirus exposure and HLA in healthy donors. Whole-study context: A later analysis reported the same platform for the roughly 110 validation repertoires and the roughly 630 first-cohort repertoires. Study observations and caveats: Published work reported that the classifier diagnosed cytomegalovirus status with high specificity and sensitivity. A list of about 180 TCR beta chains associated with cytomegalovirus was given. Rarity characterized most TCR sequences, yet some public TCRs appeared in many donors.

In this sample, this clone turned up a few times. Antigen specificity is unknown. The CDR3 loop spans 11 amino acids. V was pared by 6 bases and J by 7 bases, with 11 bases between. Germline CDR1 is DFQATT and CDR2 is SNEGSKA (reference sequence). The protocol was immunoSEQ multiplex PCR, while the TCRdb copy is restricted to in-frame clones and leaves out a portion. Of about 160,000 clones listed, about 90% are singletons. V usage is TRBV20-1 and J usage is TRBJ2-3; D unresolved. The sample taken for sequencing was PBMCs. This sequence was found in a man between 18 and 35 years old in good health and CMV-seropositive. The CDR3 region is CSAKDTYTQYF. Written as DNA, the CDR3 is TGCAGTGCCAAAGACACGTATACGCAGTATTTT.